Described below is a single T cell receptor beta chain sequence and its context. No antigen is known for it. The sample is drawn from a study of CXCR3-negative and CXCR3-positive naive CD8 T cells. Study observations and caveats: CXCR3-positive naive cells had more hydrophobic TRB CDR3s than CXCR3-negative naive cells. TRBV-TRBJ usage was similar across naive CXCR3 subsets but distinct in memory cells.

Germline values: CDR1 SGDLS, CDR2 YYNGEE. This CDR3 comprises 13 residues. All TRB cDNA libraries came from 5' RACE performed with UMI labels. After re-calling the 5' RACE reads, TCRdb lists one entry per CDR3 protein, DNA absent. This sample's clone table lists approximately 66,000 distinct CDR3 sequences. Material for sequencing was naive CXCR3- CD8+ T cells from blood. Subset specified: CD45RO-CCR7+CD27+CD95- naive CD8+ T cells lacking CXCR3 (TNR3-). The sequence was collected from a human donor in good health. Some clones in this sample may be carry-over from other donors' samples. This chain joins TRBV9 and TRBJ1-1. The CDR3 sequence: CASSAGANTEAFF.